Listed below are T cell receptor beta chains from one sample, sequenced in a study of T-cell reconstitution after alpha-beta-depleted transplantation in children. MiXCR was run by TCRdb on the PCR reads, yielding one entry per CDR3 protein. This sample has about 610,000 distinct CDR3 sequences, with under 12% found just once. This material consisted of PBMCs from the stem cell graft donor, taken from the stem cell graft. All receptors derive from a human donor who donated a stem cell graft to a child with acute myeloid leukemia. CDR3s leave out the opening cysteine and the closing phenylalanine or tryptophan.

CDR3 protein	CDR3 length	J gene	V gene
ASSLGSSTGSNEQF	14	TRBJ2-1	TRBV5-1
AISEGTRSTDTQY	13	TRBJ2-3	TRBV10-3
SARAEGGSVSYNEQF	15	TRBJ2-1	TRBV20-1
ASRRWGAQVSGANVLT	16	TRBJ2-6	TRBV6-2/TRBV6-3
ASSQDLAGVEF	11	TRBJ2-1	TRBV4-3
ATQGGSSYNEQF	12	TRBJ2-1	TRBV25-1
ASSQDREYRYEQF	13	TRBJ2-1	TRBV4-3
ASSQVSGGNYQPQH	14	TRBJ1-5	TRBV7-2
ASSQELTVEQY	11	TRBJ2-7	TRBV4-3
ASSYSVANVLT	11	TRBJ2-6	TRBV6-2/TRBV6-3
ATSRAWGNQPQH	12	TRBJ1-5	TRBV15
ASGPGLARDEQF	12	TRBJ2-1	TRBV5-1
SVVGPGELF	9	TRBJ2-2	TRBV29-1
ASSRPVQGNQPQH	13	TRBJ1-5	TRBV6-2/TRBV6-3
ASILSGTISGAAYEQY	16	TRBJ2-7	TRBV3-1
SVLDREEANYGYT	13	TRBJ1-2	TRBV29-1
ASSSDLSTGNEQF	13	TRBJ2-1	TRBV7-3
ASSGGLAGAKNIQY	14	TRBJ2-4	TRBV9
ASTRVATLATNEKLF	15	TRBJ1-4	TRBV12-3/TRBV12-4
ASSRAGGPTDTQY	13	TRBJ2-3	TRBV3-1
ASSLAAAAAGEYEQY	15	TRBJ2-7	TRBV5-6
ASSQLGTTYEQY	12	TRBJ2-7	TRBV3-1
ASSLAVGPGRSNTGELF	17	TRBJ2-2	TRBV5-1
SAIRQGADGYT	11	TRBJ1-2	TRBV20-1
ASSQDSHGNQPQH	13	TRBJ1-5	TRBV4-3
ASSLPGANVQT	11	TRBJ2-6	TRBV11-2
ATGASEVNEQF	11	TRBJ2-1	TRBV18
SASSRATYEQY	11	TRBJ2-7	TRBV20-1
ASSYEPAGLAGAPQY	15	TRBJ2-3	TRBV6-5
ASSMGLLTDTQY	12	TRBJ2-3	TRBV7-2
ASSQELRTDTQY	12	TRBJ2-3	TRBV3-1
SARRRPLNTEAF	12	TRBJ1-1	TRBV20-1
ASSQQGGDSPLH	12	TRBJ1-6	TRBV6-1
ATSPAPEGGRAYNEQF	16	TRBJ2-1	TRBV24-1
ASRNYRDRGNQPQH	14	TRBJ1-5	TRBV12-3/TRBV12-4
ASSQETFQETQY	12	TRBJ2-5	TRBV4-2